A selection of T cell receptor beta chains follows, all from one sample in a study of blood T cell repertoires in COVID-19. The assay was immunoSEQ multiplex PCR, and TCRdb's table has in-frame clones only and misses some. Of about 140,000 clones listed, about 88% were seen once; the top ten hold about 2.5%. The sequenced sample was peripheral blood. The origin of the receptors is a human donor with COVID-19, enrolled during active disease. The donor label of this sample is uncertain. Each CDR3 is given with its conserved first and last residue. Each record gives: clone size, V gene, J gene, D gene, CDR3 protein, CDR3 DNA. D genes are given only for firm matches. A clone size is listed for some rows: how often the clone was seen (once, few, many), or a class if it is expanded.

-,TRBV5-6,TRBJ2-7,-,CASSGGAYEQYF,TGTGCCAGCAGCGGGGGGGCGTACGAGCAGTACTTC
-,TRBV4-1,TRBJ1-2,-,CASSQVGRGPHGYTF,TGCGCCAGCAGCCAAGTGGGCAGGGGTCCCCATGGCTACACCTTC
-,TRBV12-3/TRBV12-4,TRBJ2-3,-,CASSPRVHTQYF,TGTGCCAGCAGCCCCAGGGTCCATACGCAGTATTTT
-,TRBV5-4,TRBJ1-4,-,CASSLDLQGTNEKLFF,TGTGCCAGCAGCTTGGACCTCCAGGGGACTAATGAAAAACTGTTTTTT
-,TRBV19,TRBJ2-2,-,CATQVGGELFF,TGTGCCACCCAGGTGGGCGGGGAGCTGTTTTTT
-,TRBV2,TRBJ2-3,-,CASSGNAGDTQYF,TGTGCCAGCAGTGGTAATGCGGGAGATACGCAGTATTTT
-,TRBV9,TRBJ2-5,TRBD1,CASSAGTDKETQYF,TGTGCCAGCAGCGCGGGGACAGATAAAGAGACCCAGTACTTC
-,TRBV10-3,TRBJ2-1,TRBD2,CATAGLAGGSSYNEQFF,TGTGCCACCGCCGGACTAGCGGGGGGAAGCTCCTACAATGAGCAGTTCTTC
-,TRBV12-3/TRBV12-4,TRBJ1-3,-,CASSRGGNTIYF,TGTGCCAGCAGTCGGGGAGGAAACACCATATATTTT
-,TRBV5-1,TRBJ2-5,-,CASSSGVVKETQYF,TGCGCCAGCAGCTCGGGGGTCGTCAAAGAGACCCAGTACTTC
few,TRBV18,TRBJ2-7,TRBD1,CASSPSSYTGGGYEQYF,TGTGCCAGCTCACCGAGCTCATATACAGGGGGAGGCTACGAGCAGTACTTC
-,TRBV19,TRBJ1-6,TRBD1,CASSSGTAENSPLHF,TGTGCCAGTAGTTCCGGGACAGCGGAAAATTCACCCCTCCACTTT
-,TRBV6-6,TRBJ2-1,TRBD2,CASSYLLATSDNEQFF,TGTGCCAGCAGTTACTTACTAGCGACGTCTGACAATGAGCAGTTCTTC
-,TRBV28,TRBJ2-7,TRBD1,CASSSIPRQGVDEQYF,TGTGCCAGCAGTTCCATCCCCCGACAGGGTGTCGACGAGCAGTACTTC
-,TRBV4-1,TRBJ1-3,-,CASSQTPTYGLRSNTIYF,TGCGCCAGCAGTCAGACACCCACGTACGGCCTCCGATCAAACACCATATATTTT
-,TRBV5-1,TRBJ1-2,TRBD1,CASSVQGSNNYTF,TGCGCCAGCAGCGTACAGGGGAGTAATAACTACACCTTC
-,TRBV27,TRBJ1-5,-,CASSLFGTGNQPQHF,TGTGCCAGCAGTTTGTTTGGGACTGGAAATCAGCCCCAGCATTTT
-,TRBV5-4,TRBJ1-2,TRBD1,CASSPRGAGYTF,TGTGCCAGCAGCCCCAGGGGGGCGGGCTACACCTTC
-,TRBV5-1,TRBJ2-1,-,CASTMGERGEQFF,TGCGCCAGCACGATGGGGGAAAGGGGGGAGCAGTTCTTC
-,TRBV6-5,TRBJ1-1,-,CASNRQLNTEAFF,TGTGCCAGCAATAGACAGCTGAACACTGAAGCTTTCTTT
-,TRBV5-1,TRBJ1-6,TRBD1,CASSASGQGNSPLHF,TGCGCCAGCAGCGCCTCGGGACAGGGAAATTCACCCCTCCACTTT
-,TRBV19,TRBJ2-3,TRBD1,CASSTRQGATNTQYF,TGTGCCAGTAGTACGCGCCAGGGGGCGACGAATACGCAGTATTTT
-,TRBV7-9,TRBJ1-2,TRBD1,CASSTGTALGYTF,TGTGCCAGCAGCACAGGGACAGCTCTCGGCTACACCTTC
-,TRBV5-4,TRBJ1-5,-,CASSLGGRESNQPQHF,TGTGCCAGCAGCTTGGGGGGCAGGGAAAGCAATCAGCCCCAGCATTTT
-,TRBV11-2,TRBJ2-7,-,CASSLTGLSYEQYF,TGTGCCAGCAGCTTAACCGGGTTGTCCTACGAGCAGTACTTC
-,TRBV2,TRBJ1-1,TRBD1,CAGTGEDTEAFF,TGTGCCGGGACAGGCGAGGACACTGAAGCTTTCTTT
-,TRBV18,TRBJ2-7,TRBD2,CASSPGLAETYEQYF,TGTGCCAGCTCACCAGGCCTAGCGGAGACTTACGAGCAGTACTTC
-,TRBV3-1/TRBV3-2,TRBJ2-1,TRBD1,CASSPNRDRVGWEQFF,TGTGCCAGCAGCCCGAACCGGGACAGGGTAGGTTGGGAGCAGTTCTTC
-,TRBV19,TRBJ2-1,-,CASSIAGGRIDEQFF,TGTGCCAGTAGTATAGCAGGAGGGCGCATAGATGAGCAGTTCTTC
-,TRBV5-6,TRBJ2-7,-,CASSSGGAGQPYEQYF,TGTGCCAGCAGCTCAGGGGGTGCGGGACAGCCGTACGAGCAGTACTTC
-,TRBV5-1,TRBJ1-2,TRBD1,CASSLETGVGYTF,TGCGCCAGCAGCTTGGAGACAGGGGTAGGCTACACCTTC
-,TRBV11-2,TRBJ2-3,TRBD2,CASSILAGVDGQYF,TGTGCCAGCAGCATACTAGCGGGGGTGGATGGGCAGTATTTT
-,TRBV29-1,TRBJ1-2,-,CSVAKGDGYTF,TGCAGCGTTGCTAAGGGGGATGGCTACACCTTC
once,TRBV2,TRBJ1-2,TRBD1,CASRVTGGNYGYTF,TGTGCCTCAAGAGTGACAGGGGGTAACTATGGCTACACCTTC
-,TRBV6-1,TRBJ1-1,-,CASSELTVREAFF,TGTGCCAGCAGTGAATTAACAGTCCGTGAAGCTTTCTTT
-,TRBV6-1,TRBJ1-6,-,CASSELIGDSPLHF,TGTGCCAGCAGTGAACTGATCGGTGATTCACCCCTCCACTTT
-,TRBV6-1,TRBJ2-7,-,CASSGPGRSRRSYEQYF,TGTGCCAGCAGTGGGCCTGGGAGGTCCCGCCGCTCCTACGAGCAGTACTTC
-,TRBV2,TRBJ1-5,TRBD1,CASSEAHRGLQPQHF,TGTGCCAGCAGTGAAGCGCACAGGGGGCTGCAGCCCCAGCATTTT
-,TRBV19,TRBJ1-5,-,CASSIAGGGNQPQHF,TGTGCCAGTAGTATAGCAGGAGGGGGCAATCAGCCCCAGCATTTT
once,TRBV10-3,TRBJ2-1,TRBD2,CAISESLRGAYNEQFF,TGTGCCATCAGTGAGTCTTTGCGGGGGGCCTACAATGAGCAGTTCTTC